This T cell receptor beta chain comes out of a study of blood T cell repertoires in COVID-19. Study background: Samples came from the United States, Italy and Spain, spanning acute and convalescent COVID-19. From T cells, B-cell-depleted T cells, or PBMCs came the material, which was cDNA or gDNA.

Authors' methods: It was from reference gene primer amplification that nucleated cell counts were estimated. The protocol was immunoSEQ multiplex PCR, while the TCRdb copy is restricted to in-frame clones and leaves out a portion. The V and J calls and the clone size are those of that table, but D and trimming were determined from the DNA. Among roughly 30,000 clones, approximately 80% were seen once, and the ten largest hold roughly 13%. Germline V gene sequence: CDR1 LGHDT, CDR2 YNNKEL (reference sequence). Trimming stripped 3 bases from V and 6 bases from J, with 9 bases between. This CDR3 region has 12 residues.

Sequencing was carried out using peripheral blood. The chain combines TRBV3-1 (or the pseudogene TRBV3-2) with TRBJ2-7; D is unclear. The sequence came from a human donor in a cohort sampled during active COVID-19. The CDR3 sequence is CASSQQASEQYF. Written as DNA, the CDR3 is TGTGCCAGCAGCCAGCAGGCGAGCGAGCAGTACTTC.